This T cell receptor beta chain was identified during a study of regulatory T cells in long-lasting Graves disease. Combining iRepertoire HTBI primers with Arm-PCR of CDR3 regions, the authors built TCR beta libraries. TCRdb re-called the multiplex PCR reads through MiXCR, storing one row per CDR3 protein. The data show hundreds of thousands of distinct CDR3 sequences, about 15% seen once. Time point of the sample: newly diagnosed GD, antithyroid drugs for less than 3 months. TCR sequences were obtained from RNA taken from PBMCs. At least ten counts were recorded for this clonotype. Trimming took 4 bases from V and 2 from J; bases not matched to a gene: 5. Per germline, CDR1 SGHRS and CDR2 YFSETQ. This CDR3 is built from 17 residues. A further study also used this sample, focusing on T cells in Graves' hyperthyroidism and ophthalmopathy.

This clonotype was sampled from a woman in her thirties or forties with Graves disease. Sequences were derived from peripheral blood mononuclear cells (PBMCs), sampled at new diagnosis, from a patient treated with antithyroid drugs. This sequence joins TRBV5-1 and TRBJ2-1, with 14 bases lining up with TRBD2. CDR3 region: CASSKGTSGRPYNEQFF. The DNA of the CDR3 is TGCGCCAGCAGCAAGGGGACTAGCGGGAGACCCTACAATGAGCAGTTCTTC.